These 3 T cell receptor beta chains were sequenced from one sample in a study of post-analysis software for immune sequencing data. TCR beta cDNA libraries had unique molecular identifiers. A single record per CDR3 protein comes from TCRdb applying MiXCR to the PCR reads. The sample records fewer than 600,000 distinct CDR3 sequences, around 40% being singletons. No antigens are known for them. General observations from the study: Patients showed TRBV5-6, TRBV5-1 and TRBV20-1 among roughly 5 TRBV segments more frequent than in controls.

The sequencing input was blood. Every receptor here comes from a girl aged 10 to 17 with multiple sclerosis.

The chain uses TRBV20-1 and TRBJ1-5; D call uncertain. V was pared by 4 bases and J by 6 bases, with 13 bases between. The germline CDR1 and CDR2 sequences are DFQATT and SNEGSKA (reference sequence). The CDR3 has 13 residues. CDR3 DNA: TGCAGTGCTATCGCCCCGTTGGGTCAGCCCCAGCATTTT. Encoded protein: CSAIAPLGQPQHF.

The rearrangement links TRBV7-8 to TRBJ1-5; D remains ambiguous. There are 16 residues in the CDR3. Germline V gives CDR1 SGHVS, CDR2 FQNEAQ. Trimming pared 5 bases from V and 0 bases from J, leaving 14 bases between. In DNA form, the CDR3 reads TGTGCCAGCAGCCCAGCGGTTTCATTTAGCAATCAGCCCCAGCATTTT. It codes for CASSPAVSFSNQPQHF.

The chain is built from TRBV11-1 and TRBJ2-7; 10 positions agree with TRBD1. The CDR3 sequence is 15 residues long. Germline V CDR1 and CDR2: SGHAT, FQDESV (reference sequence). After removal of 5 bases from V and 0 bases from J, the junction contained 4 bases not matched to a gene. In DNA form, the CDR3 reads TGTGCCAGCAGCGTCCGGGACAGGGGCTCCTACGAGCAGTACTTC. It yields the protein CASSVRDRGSYEQYF.